Given below is one T cell receptor (beta chain) in context. This record comes from a study of T cells in Graves' hyperthyroidism and ophthalmopathy. CDR1 and CDR2 from the germline V gene are KGHDR and SFDVKD. This CDR3 is 16 amino acids long. Trimming left V 4 bases short and J 0 bases short, with 9 bases between. TCR beta CDR3 regions were amplified from RNA transcripts. The study used the HTBI primer set for a first-round RT-PCR of the TCR CDR3. TCRdb called the multiplex PCR reads again in MiXCR, with one record for every CDR3 protein. Of a few hundred thousand distinct CDR3 sequences in the sample, roughly 18% were seen once.

The receptor was isolated from a man between 18 and 29 years old with Graves' ophthalmopathy. Sequencing input: blood. The J gene is TRBJ2-6, the V gene TRBV24-1; D might be TRBD1 or TRBD2, each matching 5 bases. CDR3 DNA sequence: TGTGCCACCAGTGACCCGGGACGCTCTGGGGCCAACGTCCTGACTTTC. This gives the protein CATSDPGRSGANVLTF.